This T cell receptor (beta chain) was retrieved from a study of response to subunit inactivated influenza vaccine. TCRdb re-called the RT-PCR reads with MiXCR, one entry per CDR3 protein. The table has just over 300,000 distinct CDR3 sequences, approximately 23% seen once. The ends lost 1 base at V and 4 bases at J; junction bases unmatched: 4. The CDR3 is made up of 14 amino acids. Germline CDR1 reads SGHAT; CDR2 reads FQNNGV. The chain carries TRBV11-2 and TRBJ2-7, with 7 nucleotides matching TRBD1. The starting material was PBMCs from blood, obtained less than 22 months after vaccination. The TCR originated in a man between 45 and 75 years old who received an inactivated influenza vaccine. The CDR3 region is CASSLGPGGYEQYF. The CDR3 DNA sequence: TGTGCCAGCAGCTTAGGCCCAGGGGGTTACGAGCAGTACTTC.